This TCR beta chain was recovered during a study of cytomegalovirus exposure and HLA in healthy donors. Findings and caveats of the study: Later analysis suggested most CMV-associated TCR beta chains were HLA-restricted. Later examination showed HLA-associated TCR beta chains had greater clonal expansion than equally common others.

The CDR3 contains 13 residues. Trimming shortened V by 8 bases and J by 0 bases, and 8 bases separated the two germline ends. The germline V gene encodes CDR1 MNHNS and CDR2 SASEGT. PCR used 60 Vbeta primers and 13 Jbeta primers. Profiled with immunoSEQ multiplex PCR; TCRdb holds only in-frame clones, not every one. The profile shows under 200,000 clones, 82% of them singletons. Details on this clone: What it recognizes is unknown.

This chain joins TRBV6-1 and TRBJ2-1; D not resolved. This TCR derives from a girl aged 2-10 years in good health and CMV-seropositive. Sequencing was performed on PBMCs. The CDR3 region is CASLGLSYNEQFF. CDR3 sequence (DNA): TGTGCCAGCCTTGGCCTCTCCTACAATGAGCAGTTCTTC.